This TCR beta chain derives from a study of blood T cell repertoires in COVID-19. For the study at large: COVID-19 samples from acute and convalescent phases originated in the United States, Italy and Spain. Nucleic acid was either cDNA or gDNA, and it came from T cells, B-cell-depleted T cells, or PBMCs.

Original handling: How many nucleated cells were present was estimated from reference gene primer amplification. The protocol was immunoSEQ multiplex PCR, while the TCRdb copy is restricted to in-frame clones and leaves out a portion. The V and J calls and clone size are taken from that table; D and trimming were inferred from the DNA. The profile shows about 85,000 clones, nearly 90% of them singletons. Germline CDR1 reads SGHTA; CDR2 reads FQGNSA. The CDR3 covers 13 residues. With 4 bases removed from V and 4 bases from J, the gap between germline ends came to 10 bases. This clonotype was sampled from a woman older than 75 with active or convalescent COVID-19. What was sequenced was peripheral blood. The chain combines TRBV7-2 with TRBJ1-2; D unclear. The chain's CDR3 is CASSSWNSYGYTF. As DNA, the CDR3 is TGTGCCAGCAGCTCCTGGAACAGCTATGGCTACACCTTC.